Shown below are 28 T cell receptor beta chains from a single sample sequenced in a study of post-analysis software for immune sequencing data. Study-level results: Patients showed TRBV5-6, TRBV5-1 and TRBV20-1 among several TRBV segments more frequent than in controls.

The authors incorporated unique molecular identifiers into the TCR beta cDNA libraries. TCRdb ran MiXCR on the PCR reads and lists one entry per CDR3 protein. The data hold some 890,000 distinct CDR3 sequences, with 53% observed a single time. Antigen specificity for these receptors is unknown. The sample was blood. The receptors come from a girl aged 10 to 17 with multiple sclerosis.

Regarding this clonotype: One junction end disagrees with the germline gene, perhaps due to a read error. This chain joins TRBV27 and TRBJ2-3, with 9 bases lining up with TRBD2. This CDR3 spans 15 amino acids. Germline V gene lookup returns CDR1 MNHEY and CDR2 SMNVEV (reference sequence). The CDR3 region has the DNA TGTGCCAGCAGTCTACCGGGACTAGCACCTGATACGCGGTATTTT. Translating it yields CASSLPGLAPDTRYF.

The gene calls are TRBV7-9 and TRBJ2-1; no reliable D call. The CDR3 spans 16 residues. V was clipped by 1 base and J by 4 bases, with 14 bases between them. CDR1 is SEHNR, CDR2 FQNEAQ, per germline (reference sequence). The CDR3 DNA sequence: TGTGCCAGCAGCTTAGGGGCGCTAGTGGAATACAATGAGCAGTTCTTC. This sequence encodes CASSLGALVEYNEQFF.

This clonotype occurred a few times. The CDR3 loop reads CASGLVRGSSYEQYF. The CDR3, as DNA: TGTGCTAGTGGTTTGGTTAGGGGCAGCTCCTACGAGCAGTACTTC. The rearrangement joins TRBV12-5 to TRBJ2-7, with D maybe TRBD1 (5 bases). The V end lost 0 bases, the J end lost 0 bases, and 9 bases lay between the germline ends. The CDR3 is made up of 15 amino acids. Germline values: CDR1 LGHNT, CDR2 FRNRAP.

This chain links TRBV15 with TRBJ2-7; TRBD2 matches 7 bases. CDR1 is LNHNV, CDR2 YYDKDF, per germline (reference sequence). After removal of 1 base from V and 0 bases from J, the junction contained 3 bases not matched to a gene. The CDR3 contains 15 residues. The CDR3 spells CATSRGGGSSYEQYF. The CDR3 region has the DNA TGTGCCACCAGCAGAGGTGGCGGGAGCTCCTACGAGCAGTACTTC. The variable domain in full, completed from reference TRBV15 and TRBJ2-7, reads DAMVIQNPRYQVTQFGKPVTLSCSQTLNHNVMYWYQQKSSQAPKLLFHYYDKDFNNEADTPDNFQSRRPNTSFCFLDIRSPGLGDTAMYLCATSRGGGSSYEQYFGPGTRLTVT.

V gene TRBV5-1 combines with J gene TRBJ2-1, with D unclear. The V gene's germline CDR1 is SGHRS and CDR2 YFSETQ. Trimming removed 4 bases at V and 9 bases at J, with 11 bases between. The CDR3 spans 12 residues. CDR3 nucleotide sequence: TGCGCCAGCAGCGTCGCCTCGAGTGAGCAGTTCTTC. This codes for CASSVASSEQFF.

This clonotype was seen more than once but under ten times. This chain links TRBV6-4 with TRBJ2-1; TRBD2 aligns across 8 bases. V shed 6 bases, J shed 5 bases, and the junction held 9 bases outside the gene matches. The CDR3 contains 15 residues. CDR1 MRHNA and CDR2 SNTAGT come from the germline V gene. The CDR3 here is CASSEAAGANNEQFF. CDR3 nucleotides: TGTGCCAGCAGCGAGGCAGCGGGAGCTAACAATGAGCAGTTCTTC.

The J gene is TRBJ2-5, the V gene TRBV5-1; 9 bases are a match to TRBD2. Germline CDR1 and CDR2: SGHRS and YFSETQ. V gave up 4 bases and J gave up 3 bases; unmatched junction bases: 4. CDR3 length equals 14 residues. The CDR3 loop is CASSHLAGKETQYF. CDR3 coding DNA: TGCGCCAGCAGCCATCTAGCGGGGAAAGAGACCCAGTACTTC.

This chain joins TRBV12-3 or TRBV12-4 and TRBJ2-7; D perhaps matches TRBD2 (5 bases). The CDR3 has 14 residues. Trimming shortened V by 2 bases and J by 7 bases, and 15 bases separated the two germline ends. In nucleotides, the CDR3 is TGTGCCAGCAGTTTAAGAGCCACTCGAGGGGAGCAGTACTTC. Translation gives CASSLRATRGEQYF.

The rearrangement uses TRBV12-3 or TRBV12-4 and TRBJ2-1, with D unclear. V was cut by 4 bases and J by 7 bases, with 8 bases left in between. CDR3 length: 12 amino acids. In DNA, the CDR3 is TGTGCCAGCAGTTCCTCTAGGAATGAGCAGTTCTTC. Protein: CASSSSRNEQFF.

The chain links TRBV11-1 to TRBJ2-7; D perhaps matches TRBD2 (5 bases). This CDR3 spans 15 amino acids. The germline gives CDR1 SGHAT, CDR2 FQDESV (reference sequence). Deletions cut 6 bases from V and 4 bases from J, with 19 bases between. The CDR3 DNA reads as TGTGCCAGCAGGGGAAGAGGCTCCGGGGAGTACGAGCAGTACTTC. Amino acids: CASRGRGSGEYEQYF.

The gene calls are TRBV5-1 and TRBJ2-5, with 9 bases matching TRBD1. The assigned J gene may be wrong: the sequence end matches TRBJ2-7 better. CDR3 length: 13 residues. Germline values: CDR1 SGHRS, CDR2 YFSETQ. CDR3 sequence (DNA): TGCGTCCGTTCAATGGGACAGGGATACGAGCAGTACTTC. It is translated as CVRSMGQGYEQYF.

This clonotype has more than one count but fewer than ten. The chain is built from TRBV24-1 and TRBJ2-3; D is uncertain. V was clipped by 6 bases and J by 3 bases, with 9 bases between them. The CDR3 totals 13 residues. Germline CDR1 is KGHDR and CDR2 is SFDVKD. The CDR3 DNA reads TGTGCCACCAGTTCCGCAGGAACAGATACGCAGTATTTT. Translation: CATSSAGTDTQYF.

This clonotype occurred a few times. J is TRBJ2-1 and V is TRBV27; no firm D call. Trimming pared 2 bases from V and 4 bases from J, leaving 6 bases between. The CDR3 has 13 residues. CDR1 is MNHEY, CDR2 SMNVEV, per germline (reference sequence). CDR3 amino acids: CASSLKLYNEQFF. In nucleotides, the CDR3 is TGTGCCAGCAGTTTAAAATTATACAATGAGCAGTTCTTC.

The chain has TRBV7-8 and TRBJ2-5; D remains unclear. V was trimmed by 5 bases and J by 3 bases, leaving 10 bases between them. CDR1 and CDR2 from the germline V gene are SGHVS and FQNEAQ. The CDR3 contains 13 residues. Here the CDR3 reads CASSPPSKETQYF. The CDR3 nucleotides are TGTGCCAGCAGCCCTCCCTCTAAAGAGACCCAGTACTTC.

V gene TRBV5-1 combines with J gene TRBJ2-3, with unresolved D. CDR1 is SGHRS and CDR2 is YFSETQ in the germline V gene. The CDR3 loop spans 14 amino acids. V was cut by 2 bases and J by 3 bases, with 10 bases left in between. The CDR3 sequence is CASSFKDSTDTQYF. The DNA for the CDR3 is TGCGCCAGCAGCTTTAAGGATTCGACAGATACGCAGTATTTT.

V and J are TRBV7-9 and TRBJ2-7, with D maybe TRBD1 (6 bases). The CDR3 extends over 12 amino acids. With 4 bases removed from V and 11 bases from J, the gap between germline ends came to 15 bases. The germline V gene has CDR1 SEHNR and CDR2 FQNEAQ (reference sequence). This CDR3 is CASSSKDRSEYF. CDR3 nucleotide sequence: TGTGCCAGCAGCTCTAAAGACAGGTCTGAGTACTTC.

Concerning this clonotype itself: Germline is not matched at one junction end, which may reflect a read error. This chain connects TRBV13 to TRBJ2-7; D could derive from TRBD1 or TRBD2 (5 bases each). In germline, CDR1 is PRHDT, CDR2 FYEKMQ (reference sequence). This CDR3 has 16 residues. The CDR3 here is CTSSRRPTGTEDEQYF. CDR3 DNA: TGTACCAGCAGCCGCAGGCCAACCGGGACCGAGGACGAGCAGTACTTC.

V usage is TRBV7-9 and J usage is TRBJ2-3; tentatively, D is TRBD1 (6 bases). This CDR3 comprises 16 residues. V dropped 0 bases and J dropped 4 bases, with 14 bases sitting between them. Germline CDR1 SEHNR, CDR2 FQNEAQ (reference sequence). CDR3 sequence reads: CASSLAGQGRADTQYF. The CDR3 region has the DNA TGTGCCAGCAGCTTAGCTGGGCAGGGGCGCGCAGATACGCAGTATTTT. Complete variable domain (other parts from reference TRBV7-9 and TRBJ2-3): DTGVSQNPRHKITKRGQNVTFRCDPISEHNRLYWYRQTLGQGPEFLTYFQNEAQLEKSRLLSDRFSAERPKGSFSTLEIQRTEQGDSAMYLCASSLAGQGRADTQYFGPGTRLTVL.

J is TRBJ2-3 and V is TRBV29-1, with D unresolved. The CDR3 consists of 13 residues. Trimming cost V 6 bases and J 9 bases, with 19 bases left between them. Germline V CDR1 and CDR2: SQVTM, ANQGSEA. CDR3 protein: CSVWLQQTHTQYF. The CDR3 DNA sequence: TGCAGCGTATGGCTGCAGCAAACCCACACGCAGTATTTT.

This clonotype was counted between two and nine times. The chain links TRBV12-3 or TRBV12-4 to TRBJ2-4; D not certain. CDR3 length equals 14 residues. V shed 2 bases and J shed 8 bases, with 13 bases lying between them. The CDR3 sequence: CASSLREIKYIQYF. In DNA, the CDR3 is TGTGCCAGCAGTTTAAGGGAAATTAAGTACATTCAGTACTTC.

A single count supports this clonotype. J is TRBJ2-4 and V is TRBV5-1; D may be TRBD1 or TRBD2 (5 bases each). The better agreement between TRBJ2-7 and the DNA end casts doubt on the J call. The CDR3 extends over 17 amino acids. Germline V CDR1 and CDR2: SGHRS, YFSETQ. The CDR3 loop is CASSQAPRDRSTYEQYF. CDR3 nucleotide sequence: TGCGCCAGCAGCCAAGCCCCCCGGGACCGGTCAACCTACGAGCAGTACTTC.

This chain joins TRBV12-3 or TRBV12-4 and TRBJ1-2, with unresolved D. The CDR3 contains 13 residues. The ends were cut back, 5 bases at V and 3 bases at J, with 10 bases in the middle. This chain's CDR3 is CASSLTEDYGYTF. The CDR3 nucleotides are TGTGCCAGCAGTCTCACAGAAGACTATGGCTACACCTTC.

The chain has TRBV5-1 and TRBJ1-1; D is uncertain. V lost 1 base and J lost 3, with 13 bases in between. The CDR3 runs 15 residues. Germline-derived CDR1 and CDR2 are SGHRS and YFSETQ. CDR3 loop: CASSLLGPVDTEAFF. In DNA form, the CDR3 reads TGCGCCAGCAGCTTGCTAGGACCGGTGGACACTGAAGCTTTCTTT. Full variable domain (missing parts from reference TRBV5-1 and TRBJ1-1): KAGVTQTPRYLIKTRGQQVTLSCSPISGHRSVSWYQQTPGQGLQFLFEYFSETQRNKGNFPGRFSGRQFSNSRSEMNVSTLELGDSALYLCASSLLGPVDTEAFFGQGTRLTVV.

V is TRBV5-1 and J is TRBJ2-5; possibly TRBD1 or TRBD2 for D (5 bases each). This CDR3 region has 15 residues. Trimming took off 3 bases at V and 4 bases at J, with 16 bases between the two ends. Germline CDR1 is SGHRS and CDR2 is YFSETQ. The DNA for the CDR3 is TGCGCCAGCAGCTCCGACGGGACGTCCGCAGAGACCCAGTACTTC. Translation: CASSSDGTSAETQYF.

Of note for this clonotype: At one of its ends the junction is not consistent with the germline gene, which may arise from a read error. This chain joins TRBV6-4 and TRBJ2-3, with TRBD2 matching 13 bases. The CDR3 has 16 amino acids. Germline-derived CDR1 and CDR2 are MRHNA and SNTAGT. CDR3 bases: TGTGCCGGCAGCCAACTTGGGACTAGCGGGGCAGATACGCAGTATTTT. The encoded protein is CAGSQLGTSGADTQYF.

This rearrangement joins TRBV13 to TRBJ1-1, with D unclear. V gave up 2 bases and J gave up 0 bases, with 13 bases separating them. Per the germline V gene, CDR1 is PRHDT and CDR2 is FYEKMQ (reference sequence). The CDR3 extends over 16 amino acids. The CDR3 DNA sequence: TGTGCCAGCAGCTTACTCGAGGGCAGAATGAACACTGAAGCTTTCTTT. Translation: CASSLLEGRMNTEAFF.

This clonotype appeared a few times. The chain joins TRBV7-9 to TRBJ1-4, with TRBD1 identical over 7 bases. The junction had 10 bases not matched to a gene; V was cut back by 5 bases and J by 7 bases. Germline V lookup: CDR1 SEHNR, CDR2 FQNEAQ (reference sequence). CDR3 length equals 15 residues. The CDR3 is CASSLTGAGGEKLFF. The CDR3, as DNA: TGTGCCAGCAGCCTCACCGGCGCAGGGGGTGAAAAACTGTTTTTT. Complete variable domain (other parts from reference TRBV7-9 and TRBJ1-4): DTGVSQNPRHKITKRGQNVTFRCDPISEHNRLYWYRQTLGQGPEFLTYFQNEAQLEKSRLLSDRFSAERPKGSFSTLEIQRTEQGDSAMYLCASSLTGAGGEKLFFGSGTQLSVL.

V and J are TRBV28 and TRBJ1-1; D is ambiguous. Germline V gene data show CDR1 as MDHEN and CDR2 as SYDVKM. Between the trimmed V and J ends, which lost 3 bases and 3 bases, there was a span of 11 bases. The CDR3 sequence is 14 residues long. CDR3 residues: CASSFPPGYTEAFF. CDR3 in DNA: TGTGCCAGCAGTTTCCCGCCAGGTTACACTGAAGCTTTCTTT.